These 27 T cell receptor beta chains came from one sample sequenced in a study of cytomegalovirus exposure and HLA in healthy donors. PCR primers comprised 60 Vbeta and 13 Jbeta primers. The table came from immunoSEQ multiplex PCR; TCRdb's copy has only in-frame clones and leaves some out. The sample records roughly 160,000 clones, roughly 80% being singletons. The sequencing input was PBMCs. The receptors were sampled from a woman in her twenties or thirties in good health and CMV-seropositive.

CDR3 sequence: CASSENTGYEQYF. CDR3 bases: TGTGCCAGCAGTGAGAACACGGGCTACGAGCAGTACTTC. The V and J genes are TRBV6-4 and TRBJ2-7; D remains unclear. CDR3 length equals 13 residues. Trimming left V 3 bases short and J 3 bases short, with 9 bases between. The germline CDR1 and CDR2 sequences are MRHNA and SNTAGT.

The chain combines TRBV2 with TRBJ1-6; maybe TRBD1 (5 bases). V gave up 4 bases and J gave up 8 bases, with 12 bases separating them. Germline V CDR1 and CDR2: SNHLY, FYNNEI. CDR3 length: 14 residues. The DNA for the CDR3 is TGTGCCAGCAGTGTCGAGGGGAGGGATTCACCCCTCCACTTT. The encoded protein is CASSVEGRDSPLHF.

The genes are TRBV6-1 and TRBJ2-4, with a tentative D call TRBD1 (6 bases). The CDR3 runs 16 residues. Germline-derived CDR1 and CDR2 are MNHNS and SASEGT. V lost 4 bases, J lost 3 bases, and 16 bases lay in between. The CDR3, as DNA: TGTGCCAGCAGTGCCATAACAGGGAAGCTCAAAAACATTCAGTACTTC. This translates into CASSAITGKLKNIQYF.

Here the CDR3 DNA reads TGTGCCAGCAGCTTGATAGACAGGGAGAACACTGAAGCTTTCTTT. Translation gives CASSLIDRENTEAFF. V is TRBV5-4 and J is TRBJ1-1; 7 bases agree with TRBD1. Trimming at V came to 1 base and at J to 1 base, leaving 4 bases not matched to a gene. The germline gives CDR1 SGHNT, CDR2 YYREEE (reference sequence). The CDR3 extends over 15 amino acids.

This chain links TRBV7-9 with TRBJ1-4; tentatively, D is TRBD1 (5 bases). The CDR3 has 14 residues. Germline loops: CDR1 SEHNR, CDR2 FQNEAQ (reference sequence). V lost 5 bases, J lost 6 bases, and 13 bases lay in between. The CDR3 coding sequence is TGTGCCAGCAGCCCCAAGGGGCGCGATGAAAAACTGTTTTTT. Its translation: CASSPKGRDEKLFF.

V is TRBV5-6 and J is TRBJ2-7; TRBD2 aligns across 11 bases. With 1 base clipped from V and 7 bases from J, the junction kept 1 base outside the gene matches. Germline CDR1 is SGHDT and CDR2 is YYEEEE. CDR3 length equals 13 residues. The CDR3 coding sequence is TGTGCCAGCAGCTTGCCTAGCGGGGGGGAGCAGTACTTC. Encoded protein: CASSLPSGGEQYF. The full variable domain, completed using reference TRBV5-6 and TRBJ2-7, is DAGVTQSPTHLIKTRGQQVTLRCSPKSGHDTVSWYQQALGQGPQFIFQYYEEEERQRGNFPDRFSGHQFPNYSSELNVNALLLGDSALYLCASSLPSGGEQYFGPGTRLTVT.

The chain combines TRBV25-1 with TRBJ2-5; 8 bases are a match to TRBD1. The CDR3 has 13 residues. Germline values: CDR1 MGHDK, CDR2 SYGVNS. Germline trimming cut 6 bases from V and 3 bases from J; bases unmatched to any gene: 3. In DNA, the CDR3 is TGTGCCAGCAGGGGGACAGGAGAAGAGACCCAGTACTTC. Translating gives CASRGTGEETQYF.

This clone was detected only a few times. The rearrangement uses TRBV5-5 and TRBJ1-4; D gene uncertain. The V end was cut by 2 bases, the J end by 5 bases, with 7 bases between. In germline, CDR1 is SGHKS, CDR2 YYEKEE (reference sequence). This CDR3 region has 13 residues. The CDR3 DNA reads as TGTGCCAGCAGCTTTGATCTAAATGAAAAACTGTTTTTT. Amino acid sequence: CASSFDLNEKLFF.

Written as DNA, the CDR3 is TGTGCCAGCAGCTTGGGGGGACAGGGTAAATCACCCCTCCACTTT. This translates into CASSLGGQGKSPLHF. The V gene is TRBV5-4, the J gene TRBJ1-6; 9 bases agree with TRBD1. The CDR3 loop spans 15 amino acids. Trimming removed 0 bases from V and 10 bases from J; junction bases left unmatched: 5. Germline V gene sequence: CDR1 SGHNT, CDR2 YYREEE (reference sequence). Drawing the rest from reference TRBV5-4 and TRBJ1-6, the complete variable domain is ETGVTQSPTHLIKTRGQQVTLRCSSQSGHNTVSWYQQALGQGPQFIFQYYREEENGRGNFPPRFSGLQFPNYSSELNVNALELDDSALYLCASSLGGQGKSPLHFGNGTRLTVT.

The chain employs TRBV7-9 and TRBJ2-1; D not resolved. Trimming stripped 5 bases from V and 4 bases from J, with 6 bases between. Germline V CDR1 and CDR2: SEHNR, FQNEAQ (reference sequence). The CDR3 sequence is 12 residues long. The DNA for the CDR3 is TGTGCCAGCAGCGCCCAGTACAATGAGCAGTTCTTC. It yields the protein CASSAQYNEQFF.

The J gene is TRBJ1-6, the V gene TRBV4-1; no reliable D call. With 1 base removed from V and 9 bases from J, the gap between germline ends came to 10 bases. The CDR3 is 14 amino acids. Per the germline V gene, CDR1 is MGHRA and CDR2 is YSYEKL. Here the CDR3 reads CASSQVTGISPLHF. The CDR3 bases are TGCGCCAGCAGCCAAGTAACGGGGATTTCACCCCTCCACTTT.

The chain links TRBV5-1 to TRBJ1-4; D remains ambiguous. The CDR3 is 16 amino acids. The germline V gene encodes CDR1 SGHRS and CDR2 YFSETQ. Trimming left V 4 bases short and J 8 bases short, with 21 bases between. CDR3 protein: CASSMIGEGVREKLFF. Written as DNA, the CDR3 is TGCGCCAGCAGCATGATCGGAGAGGGTGTACGGGAAAAACTGTTTTTT.

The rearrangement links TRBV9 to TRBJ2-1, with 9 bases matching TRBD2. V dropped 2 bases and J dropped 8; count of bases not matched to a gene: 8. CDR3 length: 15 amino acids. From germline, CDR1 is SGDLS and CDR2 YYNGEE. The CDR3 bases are TGTGCCAGCAGCGTGATGATAGCGGGGGTTTATGAGCAGTTCTTC. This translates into CASSVMIAGVYEQFF.

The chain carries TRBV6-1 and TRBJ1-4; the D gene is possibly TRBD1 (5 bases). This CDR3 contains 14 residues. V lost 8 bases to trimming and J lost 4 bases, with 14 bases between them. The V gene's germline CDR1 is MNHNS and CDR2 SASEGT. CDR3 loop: CASRARGSNEKLFF. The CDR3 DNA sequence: TGTGCCAGCCGAGCGCGGGGCAGTAATGAAAAACTGTTTTTT.

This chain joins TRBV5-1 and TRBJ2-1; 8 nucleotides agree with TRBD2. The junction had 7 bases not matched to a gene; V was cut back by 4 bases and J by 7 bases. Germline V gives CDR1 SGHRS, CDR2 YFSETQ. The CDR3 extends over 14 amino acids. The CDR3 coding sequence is TGCGCCAGCAGCGCCTTTCGCGGGAGGAATGAGCAGTTCTTC. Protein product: CASSAFRGRNEQFF.

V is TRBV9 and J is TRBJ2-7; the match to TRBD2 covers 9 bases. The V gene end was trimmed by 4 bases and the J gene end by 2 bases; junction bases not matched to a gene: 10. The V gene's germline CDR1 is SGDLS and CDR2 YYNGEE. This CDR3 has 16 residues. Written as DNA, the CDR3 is TGTGCCAGCAGCCCGAGCGGGGCGGGGGGGACCTACGAGCAGTACTTC. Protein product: CASSPSGAGGTYEQYF.

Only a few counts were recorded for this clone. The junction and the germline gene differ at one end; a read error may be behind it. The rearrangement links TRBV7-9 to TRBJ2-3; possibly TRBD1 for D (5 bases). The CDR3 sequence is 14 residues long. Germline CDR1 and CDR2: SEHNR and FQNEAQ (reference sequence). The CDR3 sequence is CSSSFLQAADTQYF. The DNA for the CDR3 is TGTTCCAGCAGCTTTCTACAGGCAGCAGATACGCAGTATTTT.

DNA for the CDR3: TGTGCCAGCAGCATACCCCGACAGGGACCCATGGGCACTGAAGCTTTCTTT. Amino acids: CASSIPRQGPMGTEAFF. The V gene is TRBV5-8, the J gene TRBJ1-1; 7 bases match TRBD1. Unmatched junction bases numbered 16, after V lost 4 bases and J lost 4 bases. The CDR3 length is 17 residues. Germline CDR1 and CDR2: SGHTS and YDEGEE. The variable domain in full, with the rest retrieved from reference TRBV5-8 and TRBJ1-1, is EAGVTQSPTHLIKTRGQQATLRCSPISGHTSVYWYQQALGLGLQFLLWYDEGEERNRGNFPPRFSGRQFPNYSSELNVNALELEDSALYLCASSIPRQGPMGTEAFFGQGTRLTVV.

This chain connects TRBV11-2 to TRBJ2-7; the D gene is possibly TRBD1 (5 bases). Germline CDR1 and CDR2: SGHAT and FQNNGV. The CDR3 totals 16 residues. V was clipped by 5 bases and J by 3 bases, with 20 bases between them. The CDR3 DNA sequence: TGTGCCAGCAGCCTCGGACAAGTTCTGAATAACTACGAGCAGTACTTC. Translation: CASSLGQVLNNYEQYF.

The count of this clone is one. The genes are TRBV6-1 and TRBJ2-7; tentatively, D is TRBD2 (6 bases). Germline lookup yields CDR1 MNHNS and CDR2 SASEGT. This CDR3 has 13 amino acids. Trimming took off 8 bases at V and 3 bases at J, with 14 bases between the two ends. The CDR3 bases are TGTGCCAGCGATCGGGACTCCTACTACGAGCAGTACTTC. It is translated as CASDRDSYYEQYF.

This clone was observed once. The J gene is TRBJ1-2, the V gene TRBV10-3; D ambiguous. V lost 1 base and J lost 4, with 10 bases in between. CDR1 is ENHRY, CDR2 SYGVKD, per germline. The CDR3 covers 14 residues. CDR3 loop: CAISELTDLYGYTF. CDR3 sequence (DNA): TGTGCCATCAGTGAGTTAACAGACCTCTATGGCTACACCTTC.

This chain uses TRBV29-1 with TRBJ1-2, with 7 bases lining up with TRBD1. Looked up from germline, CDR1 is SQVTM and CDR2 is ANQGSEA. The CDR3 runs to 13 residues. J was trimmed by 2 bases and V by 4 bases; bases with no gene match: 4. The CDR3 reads CSVVWTGNYGYTF. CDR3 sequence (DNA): TGCAGCGTTGTGTGGACAGGAAACTATGGCTACACCTTC.

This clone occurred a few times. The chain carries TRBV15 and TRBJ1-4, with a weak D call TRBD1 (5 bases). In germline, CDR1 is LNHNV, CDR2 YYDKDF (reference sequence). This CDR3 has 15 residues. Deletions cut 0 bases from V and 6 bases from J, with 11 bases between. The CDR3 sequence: CATSRDTGRHEKLFF. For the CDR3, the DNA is TGTGCCACCAGCAGAGATACAGGTAGACATGAAAAACTGTTTTTT. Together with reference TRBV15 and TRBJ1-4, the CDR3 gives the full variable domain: DAMVIQNPRYQVTQFGKPVTLSCSQTLNHNVMYWYQQKSSQAPKLLFHYYDKDFNNEADTPDNFQSRRPNTSFCFLDIRSPGLGDTAMYLCATSRDTGRHEKLFFGSGTQLSVL.

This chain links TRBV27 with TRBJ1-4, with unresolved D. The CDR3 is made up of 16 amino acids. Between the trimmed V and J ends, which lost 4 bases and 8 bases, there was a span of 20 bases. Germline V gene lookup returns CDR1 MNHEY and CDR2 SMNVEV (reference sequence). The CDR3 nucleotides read TGTGCCAGCAGTTCCTCCATGGGAGACTACGAGGAAAAACTGTTTTTT. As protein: CASSSSMGDYEEKLFF.

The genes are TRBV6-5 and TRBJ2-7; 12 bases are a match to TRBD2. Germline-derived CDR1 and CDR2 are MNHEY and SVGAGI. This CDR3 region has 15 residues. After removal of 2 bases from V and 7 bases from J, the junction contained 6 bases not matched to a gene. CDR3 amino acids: CASSYPGLAGWEQYF. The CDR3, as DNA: TGTGCCAGCAGTTACCCTGGACTAGCGGGGTGGGAGCAGTACTTC.

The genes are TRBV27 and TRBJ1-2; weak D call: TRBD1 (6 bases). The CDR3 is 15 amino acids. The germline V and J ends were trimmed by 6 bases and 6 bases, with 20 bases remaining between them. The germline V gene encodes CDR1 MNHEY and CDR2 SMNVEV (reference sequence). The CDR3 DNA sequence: TGTGCCAGCAGGAGGAGGCTGGACAGTCTCCATGGCTACACCTTC. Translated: CASRRRLDSLHGYTF.

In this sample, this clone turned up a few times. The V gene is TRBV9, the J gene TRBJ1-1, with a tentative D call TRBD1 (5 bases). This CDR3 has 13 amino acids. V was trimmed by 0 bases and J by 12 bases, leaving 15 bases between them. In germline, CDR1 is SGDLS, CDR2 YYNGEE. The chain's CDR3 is CASSVDGQGGTFF. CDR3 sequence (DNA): TGTGCCAGCAGCGTAGATGGGCAGGGCGGAACTTTCTTT.